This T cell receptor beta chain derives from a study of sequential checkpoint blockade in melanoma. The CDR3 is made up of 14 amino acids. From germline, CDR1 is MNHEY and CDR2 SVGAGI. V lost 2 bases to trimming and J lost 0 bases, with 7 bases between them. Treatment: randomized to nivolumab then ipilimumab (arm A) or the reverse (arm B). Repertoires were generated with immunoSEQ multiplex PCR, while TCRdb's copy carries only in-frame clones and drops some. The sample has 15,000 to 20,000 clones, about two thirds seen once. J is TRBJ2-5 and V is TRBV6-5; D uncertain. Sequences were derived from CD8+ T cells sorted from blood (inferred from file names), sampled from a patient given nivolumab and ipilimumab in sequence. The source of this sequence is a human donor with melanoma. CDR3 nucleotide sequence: TGTGCCAGCAGTTACGCGGAAAACCAAGAGACCCAGTACTTC. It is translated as CASSYAENQETQYF.